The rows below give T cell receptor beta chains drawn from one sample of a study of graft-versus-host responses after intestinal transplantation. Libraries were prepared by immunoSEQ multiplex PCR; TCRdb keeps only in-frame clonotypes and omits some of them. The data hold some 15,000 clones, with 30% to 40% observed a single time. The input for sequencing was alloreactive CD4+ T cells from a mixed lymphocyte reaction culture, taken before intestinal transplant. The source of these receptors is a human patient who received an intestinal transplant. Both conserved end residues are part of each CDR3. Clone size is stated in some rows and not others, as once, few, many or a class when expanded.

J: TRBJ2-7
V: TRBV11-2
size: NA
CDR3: CASSLERLGLAQYF

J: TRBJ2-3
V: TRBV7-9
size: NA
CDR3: CASSPLRSRPSTDTQYF

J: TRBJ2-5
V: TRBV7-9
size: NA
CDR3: CASSLIPGTGQETQYF

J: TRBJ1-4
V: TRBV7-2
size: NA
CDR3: CASSPRGGWDEKLFF

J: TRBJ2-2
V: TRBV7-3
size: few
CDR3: CASSPRGGHTGELFF

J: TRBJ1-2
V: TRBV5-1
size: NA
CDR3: CASSFSRDGYTF

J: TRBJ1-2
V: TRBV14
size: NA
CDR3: CASSRLGGYGYYGYTF

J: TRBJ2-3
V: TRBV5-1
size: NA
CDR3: CASSPPSRAATDTQYF

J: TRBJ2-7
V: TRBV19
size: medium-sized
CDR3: CASSLSRGGEQYF

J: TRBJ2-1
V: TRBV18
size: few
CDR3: CASSPDREFWDEQFF

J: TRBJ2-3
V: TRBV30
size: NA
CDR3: CAWSVKSLDTQYF

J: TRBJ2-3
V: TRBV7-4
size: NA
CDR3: CASSRTGTDTQYF

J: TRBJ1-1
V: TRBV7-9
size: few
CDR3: CASSLEGATTEAFF

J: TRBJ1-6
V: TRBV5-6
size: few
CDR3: CASSLASQSSYNSPLHF

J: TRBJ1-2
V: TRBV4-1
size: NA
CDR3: CASSQDLGNYGYTF

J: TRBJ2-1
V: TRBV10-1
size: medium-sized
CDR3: CASSEPGQGYNEQFF

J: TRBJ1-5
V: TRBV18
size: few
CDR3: CASSRTGGNQPQHF

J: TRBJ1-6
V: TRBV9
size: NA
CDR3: CARRVGGGGAGSNSPLHF

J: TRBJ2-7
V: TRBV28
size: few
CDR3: CASSPGRTYEQYF

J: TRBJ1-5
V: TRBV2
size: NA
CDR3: CASSERRLGQPQHF

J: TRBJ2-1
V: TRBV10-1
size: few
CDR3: CASISSGSYNEQFF

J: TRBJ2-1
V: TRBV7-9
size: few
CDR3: CARHKGQFF

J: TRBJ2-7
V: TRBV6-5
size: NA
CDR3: CASGTSGGPTYEQYF

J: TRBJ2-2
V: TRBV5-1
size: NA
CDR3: CASRGTGELFF

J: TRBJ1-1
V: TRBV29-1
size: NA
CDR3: CSVEKGTYTEAFF

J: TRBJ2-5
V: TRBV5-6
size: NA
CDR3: CASSSKQGGETQYF

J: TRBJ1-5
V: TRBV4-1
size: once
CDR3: CASSQESPGRGNQPQHF

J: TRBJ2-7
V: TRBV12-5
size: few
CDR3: CASGLGTGGYEQYF

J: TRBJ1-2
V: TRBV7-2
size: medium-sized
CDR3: CASSLDRGGGYTF

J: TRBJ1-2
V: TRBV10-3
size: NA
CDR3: CAISESGQRGDYGYTF

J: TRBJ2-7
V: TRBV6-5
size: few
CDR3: CASSSPLAGSLYEQYF

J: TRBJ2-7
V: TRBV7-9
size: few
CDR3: CASSPWTDRYEQYF

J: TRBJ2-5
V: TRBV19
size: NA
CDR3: CASSQTGRGETQYF

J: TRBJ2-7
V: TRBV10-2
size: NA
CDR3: CASTRGPPPCHEQYF

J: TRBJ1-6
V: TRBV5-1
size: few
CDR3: CASSPGNSWDSPLHF

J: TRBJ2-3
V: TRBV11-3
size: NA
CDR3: CASSLDGGRAADTQYF

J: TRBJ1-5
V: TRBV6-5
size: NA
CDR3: CASSPRSNQPQHF

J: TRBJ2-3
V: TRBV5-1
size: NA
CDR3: CASSLAKDYPSTDTQYF

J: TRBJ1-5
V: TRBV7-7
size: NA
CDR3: CASSLWSGDREIYSNQPQHF

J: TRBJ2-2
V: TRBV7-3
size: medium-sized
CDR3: CASSPSVGPATGELFF

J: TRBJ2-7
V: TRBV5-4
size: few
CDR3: CASSSIQGVTYEQYF

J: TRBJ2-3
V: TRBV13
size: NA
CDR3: CASSRTGGGTDTQYF

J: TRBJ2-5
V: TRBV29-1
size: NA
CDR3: CSVAMETQYF

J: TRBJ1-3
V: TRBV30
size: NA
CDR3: CAWRSAWDAGNTIYF

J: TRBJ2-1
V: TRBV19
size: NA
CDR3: CASKMRFRGRRDEQFF

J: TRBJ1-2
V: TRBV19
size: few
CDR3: CASSIDLNYGYTF

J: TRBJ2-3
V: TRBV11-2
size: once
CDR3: CTSSLGVAGVSTDTQYF

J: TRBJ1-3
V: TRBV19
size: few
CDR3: CASSIAAGSYSGNTIYF

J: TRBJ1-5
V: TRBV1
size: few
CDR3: CTSSPTWDRVADTCQPQHF

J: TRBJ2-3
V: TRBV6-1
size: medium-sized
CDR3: CATRRSVTTDTQYF

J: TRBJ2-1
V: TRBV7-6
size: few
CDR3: CASSLYRGHNEQFF

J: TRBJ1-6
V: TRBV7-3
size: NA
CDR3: CASSLTGTFNSPLHF

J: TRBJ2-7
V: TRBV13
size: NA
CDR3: CASSERGYEQYF

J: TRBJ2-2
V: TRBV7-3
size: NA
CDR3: CASSLSPNRGAEGELFF

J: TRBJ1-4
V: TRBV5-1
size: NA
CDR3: CASSDRDSANEKLFF

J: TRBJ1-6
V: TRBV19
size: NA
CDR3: CASSGPGHRYSPLHF

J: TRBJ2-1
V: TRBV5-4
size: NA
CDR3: CASSAGAGRQGLYNEQFF